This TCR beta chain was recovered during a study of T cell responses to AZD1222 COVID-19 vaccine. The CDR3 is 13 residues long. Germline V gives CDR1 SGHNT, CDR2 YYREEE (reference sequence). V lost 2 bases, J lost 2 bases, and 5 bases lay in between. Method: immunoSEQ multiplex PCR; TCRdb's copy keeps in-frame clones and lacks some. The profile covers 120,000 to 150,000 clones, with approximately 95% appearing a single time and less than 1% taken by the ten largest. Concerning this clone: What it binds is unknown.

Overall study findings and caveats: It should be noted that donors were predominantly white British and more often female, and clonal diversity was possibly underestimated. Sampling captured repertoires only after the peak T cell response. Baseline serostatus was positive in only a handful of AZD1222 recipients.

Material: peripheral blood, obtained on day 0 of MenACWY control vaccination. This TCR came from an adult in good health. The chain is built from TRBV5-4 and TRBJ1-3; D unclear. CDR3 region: CASSFQAGNTIYF. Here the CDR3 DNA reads TGTGCCAGCAGCTTTCAGGCTGGAAACACCATATATTTT.